This T cell receptor (beta chain) was profiled in a study of shared T cell receptors in the human thymus. Sequencing used immunoSEQ multiplex PCR; TCRdb keeps in-frame clones, though not all of them. The profile covers 65,000 to 70,000 clones, with about 95% appearing a single time and approximately 0.035% taken by the ten largest. Material for sequencing was thymocytes. The source is a human donor.

CDR3 region: CASSIVGRHQPQHF. CDR3 bases: TGTGCCAGTAGTATAGTTGGGCGTCATCAGCCCCAGCATTTT. The gene calls are TRBV19 and TRBJ1-5, with no clear D. V was shortened by 1 base and J by 5 bases, with 9 bases between the two germline ends. The CDR3 has 14 amino acids. Germline V CDR1 and CDR2: LNHDA, SQIVND (reference sequence). The complete variable domain, with remaining parts taken from reference TRBV19 and TRBJ1-5, reads DGGITQSPKYLFRKEGQNVTLSCEQNLNHDAMYWYRQDPGQGLRLIYYSQIVNDFQKGDIAEGYSVSREKKESFPLTVTSAQKNPTAFYLCASSIVGRHQPQHFGDGTRLSIL.